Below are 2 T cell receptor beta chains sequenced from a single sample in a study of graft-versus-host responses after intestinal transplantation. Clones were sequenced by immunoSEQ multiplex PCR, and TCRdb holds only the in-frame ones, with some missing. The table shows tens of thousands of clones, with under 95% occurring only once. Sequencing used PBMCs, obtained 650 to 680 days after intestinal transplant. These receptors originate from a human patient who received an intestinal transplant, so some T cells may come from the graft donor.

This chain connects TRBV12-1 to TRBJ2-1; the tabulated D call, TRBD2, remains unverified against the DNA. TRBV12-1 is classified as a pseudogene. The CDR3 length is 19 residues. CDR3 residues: CASRAISGGEPLKSNEQFF. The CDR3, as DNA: TGTGCCAGCAGAGCCATAAGCGGGGGCGAACCCTTAAAGTCGAATGAGCAGTTCTTC.

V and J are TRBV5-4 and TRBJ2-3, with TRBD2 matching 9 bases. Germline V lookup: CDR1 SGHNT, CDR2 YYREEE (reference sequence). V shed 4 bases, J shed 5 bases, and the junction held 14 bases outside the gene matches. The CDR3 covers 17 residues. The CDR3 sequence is CASSDPPLAGVGDTQYF. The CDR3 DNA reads TGTGCCAGCAGCGACCCCCCACTAGCGGGTGTTGGAGATACGCAGTATTTT.